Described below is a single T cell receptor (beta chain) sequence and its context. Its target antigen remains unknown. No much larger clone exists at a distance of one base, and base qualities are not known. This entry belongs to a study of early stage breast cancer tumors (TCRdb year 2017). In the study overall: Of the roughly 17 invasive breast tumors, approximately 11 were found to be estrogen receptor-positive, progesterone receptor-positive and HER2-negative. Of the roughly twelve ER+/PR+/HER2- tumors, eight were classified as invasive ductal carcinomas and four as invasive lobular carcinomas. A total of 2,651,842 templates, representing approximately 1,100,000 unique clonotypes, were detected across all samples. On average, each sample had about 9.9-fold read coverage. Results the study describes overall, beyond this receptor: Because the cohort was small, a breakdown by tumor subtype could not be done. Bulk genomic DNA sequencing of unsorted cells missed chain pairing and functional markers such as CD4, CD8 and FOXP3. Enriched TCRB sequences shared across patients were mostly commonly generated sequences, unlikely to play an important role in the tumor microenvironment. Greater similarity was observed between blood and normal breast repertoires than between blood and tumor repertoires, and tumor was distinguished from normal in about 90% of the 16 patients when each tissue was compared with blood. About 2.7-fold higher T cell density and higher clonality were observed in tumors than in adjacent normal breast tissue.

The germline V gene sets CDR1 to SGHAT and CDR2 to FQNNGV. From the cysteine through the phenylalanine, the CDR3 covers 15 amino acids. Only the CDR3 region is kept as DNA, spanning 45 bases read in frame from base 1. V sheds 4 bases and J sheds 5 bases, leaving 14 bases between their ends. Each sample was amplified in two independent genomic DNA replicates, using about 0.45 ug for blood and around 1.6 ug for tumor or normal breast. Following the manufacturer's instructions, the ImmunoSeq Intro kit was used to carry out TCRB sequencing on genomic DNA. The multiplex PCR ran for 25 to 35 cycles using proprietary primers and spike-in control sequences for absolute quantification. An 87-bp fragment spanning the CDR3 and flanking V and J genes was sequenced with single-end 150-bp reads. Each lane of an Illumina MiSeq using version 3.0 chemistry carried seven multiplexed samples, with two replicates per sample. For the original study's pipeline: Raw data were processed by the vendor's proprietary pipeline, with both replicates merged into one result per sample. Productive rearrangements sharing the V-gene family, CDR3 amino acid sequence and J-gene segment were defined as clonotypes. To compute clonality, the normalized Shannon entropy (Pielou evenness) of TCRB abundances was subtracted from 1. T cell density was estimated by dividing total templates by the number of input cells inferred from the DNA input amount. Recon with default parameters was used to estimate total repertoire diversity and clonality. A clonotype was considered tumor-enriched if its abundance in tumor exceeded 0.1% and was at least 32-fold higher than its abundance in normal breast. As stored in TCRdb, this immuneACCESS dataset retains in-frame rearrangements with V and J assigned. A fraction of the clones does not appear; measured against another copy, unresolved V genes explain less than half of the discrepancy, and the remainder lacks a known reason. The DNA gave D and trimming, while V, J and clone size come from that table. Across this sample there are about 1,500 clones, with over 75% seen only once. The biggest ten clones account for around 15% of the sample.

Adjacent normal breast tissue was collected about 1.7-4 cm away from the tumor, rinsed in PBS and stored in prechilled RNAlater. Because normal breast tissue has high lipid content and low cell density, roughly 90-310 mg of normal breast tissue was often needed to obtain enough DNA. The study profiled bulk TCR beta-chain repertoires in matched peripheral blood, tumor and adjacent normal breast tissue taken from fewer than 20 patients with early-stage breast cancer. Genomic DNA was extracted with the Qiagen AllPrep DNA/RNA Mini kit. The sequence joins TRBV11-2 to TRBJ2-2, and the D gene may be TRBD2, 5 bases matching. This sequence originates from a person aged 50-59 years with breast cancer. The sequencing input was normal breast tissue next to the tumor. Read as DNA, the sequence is TGTGCCAGCAGCTCGCCGGGGTTTGGTACCGGGGAGCTGTTTTTT. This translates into CASSSPGFGTGELFF.